This TCR beta chain was captured in a study of blood T cell repertoires in COVID-19. Turning to the study itself: The samples span acute and convalescent COVID-19 from the United States, Italy and Spain. T cells, B-cell-depleted T cells, or PBMCs provided the cDNA or gDNA that served as material.

Methods used by the authors: Estimates of nucleated cell counts were drawn from the amplification of reference gene primers. Some clones are missing from TCRdb's copy, which holds only in-frame ones; the method was immunoSEQ multiplex PCR. The DNA gave D and trimming, while V, J and clone size come from that table. The sample lists 90,000 to 110,000 clones; 65% to 90% were seen once. The CDR3 spans 20 residues. With 4 bases clipped from V and 4 bases from J, the junction kept 17 bases outside the gene matches. CDR1 is SGHRS and CDR2 is YFSETQ in the germline V gene. This TCR derives from a man in his forties or fifties with acute or convalescent COVID-19. The sample consisted of peripheral blood. This chain connects TRBV5-1 to TRBJ2-2; 12 positions agree with TRBD2. The CDR3: CASSPGHTLTSGSSTGELFF. CDR3 DNA sequence: TGCGCCAGCAGCCCGGGACATACTTTGACTAGCGGGAGTTCCACCGGGGAGCTGTTTTTT.